Listed below are T cell receptor beta chains from one sample, sequenced in a study of CD8 T cells in ankylosing spondylitis. MiXCR, applied by TCRdb to the 5' RACE reads, yields one record per CDR3 protein. Found here are roughly 670,000 distinct CDR3 sequences, 15% to 20% of them singletons; the top ten hold 15% to 20%. Sequences were obtained from blood, either unsorted or a sorted T cell fraction (not recorded which). The receptors here all came from a male donor with ankylosing spondylitis. The CDR3 runs from the conserved cysteine through the conserved F or W. Each record gives: V gene, J gene, clone size, D gene, CDR3 length, CDR3 DNA, CDR3 protein. A D gene is named only where the DNA matches it firmly. Not every row has a clone size; where given, it reads once, few, many or a size class.

TRBV27	TRBJ2-2	few	NA	16	TGTGCCAGCAGTTTGGGGGCAGGTCGGTACCCCGGGGAGCTGTTTTTT	CASSLGAGRYPGELFF
TRBV9	TRBJ2-1	few	NA	15	TGTGCCAGCAGCATTACCGTAGACTACTACAATGAGCAGTTCTTC	CASSITVDYYNEQFF
TRBV7-8	TRBJ2-3	NA	NA	15	TGTGCCAGCAGCTTGAAGACAGGGACTGCAGATACGCAGTATTTT	CASSLKTGTADTQYF
TRBV2	TRBJ1-1	few	TRBD1	15	TGTGCCAGCAGTGAAGCGGCAGGGGGCCTATCTGAAGCTTTCTTT	CASSEAAGGLSEAFF
TRBV7-9	TRBJ2-7	NA	NA	14	TGTGCCAGCAGCTCGGACGGATCAACCTACGAGCAGTACTTC	CASSSDGSTYEQYF
TRBV12-3/TRBV12-4	TRBJ1-1	NA	TRBD1	15	TGTGCCAGCAGTTTAGTACAGGGGAAGCGCCCTGAAGCTTTCTTT	CASSLVQGKRPEAFF
TRBV10-3	TRBJ1-3	few	NA	13	TGTGCCATCAGCCCCCCGCAGGGAAACACCATATATTTT	CAISPPQGNTIYF
TRBV4-1	TRBJ2-2	few	NA	16	TGCGCCAGCAGCCAAGAGGCAGCCCCGAACACCGGGGAGCTGTTTTTT	CASSQEAAPNTGELFF
TRBV6-1	TRBJ1-1	NA	NA	14	TGTGCCAGCAGCGTGGGGTCCGCGTTGACTGAAGCTTTCTTT	CASSVGSALTEAFF
TRBV20-1	TRBJ2-1	many	NA	12	TGCAGTGCTAGTTTCGAAATCCATGAGCAGTTCTTC	CSASFEIHEQFF
TRBV5-6	TRBJ2-7	NA	TRBD1	17	TGTGCCAGCTCCCCCACCAAAAGAGACAGGGGGCTCTACGAGCAGTACTTC	CASSPTKRDRGLYEQYF
TRBV12-3/TRBV12-4	TRBJ1-1	NA	NA	13	TGTGCCAGCAGTTTTTTCATCGAAAGGGTAGCTTTCTTT	CASSFFIERVAFF
TRBV7-2	TRBJ2-7	few	NA	15	TGTGCCAGCAGCTTTGACAGAGATTCTTCCTACGAGCAGTACTTC	CASSFDRDSSYEQYF
TRBV10-3	TRBJ1-4	NA	TRBD1	17	TGTGCCATCAGTACCTCCGACAGGGGTATCACTAATGAAAAACTGTTTTTT	CAISTSDRGITNEKLFF
TRBV7-2	TRBJ2-3	NA	TRBD2	14	TGTGCCATCGCCCGGGGGGGCCGCACAGATACGCAGTATTTT	CAIARGGRTDTQYF
TRBV12-3/TRBV12-4	TRBJ1-3	NA	NA	14	TGTGCCAGCACTCCCTCGGGATCTGGAAACACCATATATTTT	CASTPSGSGNTIYF
TRBV20-1	TRBJ2-1	few	TRBD1	15	TGCAGTGCACTGCCCGGGACAGGGGGCTACAATGAGCAGTTCTTC	CSALPGTGGYNEQFF
TRBV12-3/TRBV12-4	TRBJ2-3	many	TRBD2	15	TGTGCCAGCAGTTCGGGACTAGCGGAGCCAGATACGCAGTATTTT	CASSSGLAEPDTQYF
TRBV15	TRBJ1-2	NA	NA	16	TGTGCCACCAGCGGAGGGTTAAGGGGGGCTAACTATGGCTACACCTTC	CATSGGLRGANYGYTF
TRBV12-3/TRBV12-4	TRBJ1-5	many	NA	14	TGTGCCAGCAGTGCCGGGACAAACAATCAGCCCCAGCATTTT	CASSAGTNNQPQHF
TRBV10-3	TRBJ2-1	NA	TRBD2	17	TGTGCCTCCAGTAGTGGTAGCGGGAGAAATCCGTACAATGAGCAGTTCTTC	CASSSGSGRNPYNEQFF
TRBV5-1	TRBJ2-2	NA	NA	15	TGCGCCAGCAAACCGAGGGACCTGAACACCGGGGAGCTGTTTTTT	CASKPRDLNTGELFF
TRBV3-1	TRBJ1-1	few	TRBD1	14	TGTGCCAGCAGCCCCTGGGACAGTTTGAATGAAGCTTTCTTT	CASSPWDSLNEAFF
TRBV3-1	TRBJ2-7	few	NA	15	TGTGCCAGCAGTGGAGGGAGGCCCCAATCCTACGAGCAGTACTTC	CASSGGRPQSYEQYF
TRBV20-1	TRBJ2-1	few	NA	14	TGCAGTGCTGACGGGACTCCTAACTACAATGAGCAGTTCTTC	CSADGTPNYNEQFF
TRBV12-3/TRBV12-4	TRBJ1-4	many	NA	14	TGTGCCAGCAGCCCCGGGACCAGAAAGGAAAAACTGTTTTTT	CASSPGTRKEKLFF
TRBV18	TRBJ2-3	NA	TRBD1	15	TGTGCCAGCTCACCCGGGACAGGGCAAGGAGATACGCAGTATTTT	CASSPGTGQGDTQYF
TRBV20-1	TRBJ2-4	NA	NA	15	TGCAGTGCTAGGGGAGGGGGCGCCGCCAAAAACATTCAGTACTTC	CSARGGGAAKNIQYF
TRBV4-3	TRBJ2-7	NA	TRBD2	18	TGCGCCAGCAGCCAGCAACTAGCGGGTGCTTCAAGCTCCTACGAGCAGTACTTC	CASSQQLAGASSSYEQYF
TRBV4-3	TRBJ1-2	few	TRBD1	16	TGCGCCAGCAGCCAGGCATACCCGGGACAGGGTTATGGCTACACCTTC	CASSQAYPGQGYGYTF
TRBV5-1	TRBJ2-7	few	NA	16	TGCGCCAGCAGCTTGGCCGGGCAGCCCGGAGAATACGAGCAGTACTTC	CASSLAGQPGEYEQYF
TRBV4-1	TRBJ2-1	once	TRBD2	17	TGCGCCAGCAGCCAAGAGGGGGGGACTCCACGCTACAATGAGCAGTTCTTC	CASSQEGGTPRYNEQFF
TRBV2	TRBJ1-5	NA	NA	17	TGTGCCAGCAGTGGGCAGGGCGCCTACTATAGCAATCAGCCCCAGCATTTT	CASSGQGAYYSNQPQHF
TRBV11-1	TRBJ1-4	NA	NA	14	TGTGCCAGCAGCCCCGGGTCAGGGGTTGAAAAACTGTTTTTT	CASSPGSGVEKLFF
TRBV27	TRBJ2-5	few	TRBD1	16	TGTGCCAGCAGTTTAATGGGCGGACAGGGGCAAGAGACCCAGTACTTC	CASSLMGGQGQETQYF
TRBV6-2/TRBV6-3	TRBJ2-5	NA	NA	13	TGTGCCAGCAGTTACCGGACTGACGAGACCCAGTACTTC	CASSYRTDETQYF
TRBV3-1	TRBJ2-1	few	NA	13	TGTGCCAGCAGCCAACTTTGGGGCGATGAGCAGTTCTTC	CASSQLWGDEQFF
TRBV10-3	TRBJ2-7	few	TRBD2	18	TGTGCCATCAGTGAGTCCGGACTAGCGGGAGGCCTCTCCTACGAGCAGTACTTC	CAISESGLAGGLSYEQYF
TRBV29-1	TRBJ2-3	few	NA	12	TGCAGCGTTGAAGATCAACCAGATACGCAGTATTTT	CSVEDQPDTQYF
TRBV15	TRBJ1-1	few	NA	16	TGTGCCACCAGCAGCCCCGAACACCCCCCGGACACTGAAGCTTTCTTT	CATSSPEHPPDTEAFF
TRBV12-3/TRBV12-4	TRBJ1-1	NA	NA	14	TGTGCCAGCAGTCTCACAACAGTGAGCACTGAAGCTTTCTTT	CASSLTTVSTEAFF
TRBV6-5	TRBJ2-1	once	TRBD2	15	TGTGCCAGCAGTTACTCTGGTGGGAGGGCAGGAGAGCAGTTCTTC	CASSYSGGRAGEQFF
TRBV5-1	TRBJ2-7	NA	NA	15	TGCGCCAGCAGGCCCGGGACGTCGAAAGGCCACGAGCAGTACTTC	CASRPGTSKGHEQYF
TRBV15	TRBJ2-3	NA	NA	13	TGTGCCACCAGCATATCGGTGGCAGATACGCAGTATTTT	CATSISVADTQYF
TRBV4-2	TRBJ2-7	NA	TRBD2	16	TGTGCCAGCAGCCAAGATATGGGACTAGCGGGAGGCGAGCAGTACTTC	CASSQDMGLAGGEQYF
TRBV6-2/TRBV6-3	TRBJ1-5	NA	NA	14	TGTGCCAGCAGTTCTCAATCGACTTATCAGCCCCAGCATTTT	CASSSQSTYQPQHF
TRBV6-2/TRBV6-3	TRBJ1-5	NA	TRBD1	15	TGTGCCAGCAAATCCGGACAGGCATTCAATCAGCCCCAGCATTTT	CASKSGQAFNQPQHF
TRBV25-1	TRBJ1-6	NA	NA	15	TGTGCCAGCAGTGAAGAGAACTCCTATAATTCACCCCTCCACTTT	CASSEENSYNSPLHF
TRBV9	TRBJ2-7	NA	TRBD2	14	TGTGCCAGCAGCGTAGAAAGCGGGAGCTACGAGCAGTACTTC	CASSVESGSYEQYF
TRBV15	TRBJ2-2	few	NA	17	TGTGCCACCAGCACCCCAGGGGCGGGGGCCAACACCGGGGAGCTGTTTTTT	CATSTPGAGANTGELFF
TRBV12-3/TRBV12-4	TRBJ2-2	NA	TRBD2	19	TGTGCCAGCAGTTTAGCGCTAGGGCTAGCGGTCACGAACACCGGGGAGCTGTTTTTT	CASSLALGLAVTNTGELFF
TRBV2	TRBJ2-3	NA	TRBD2	13	TGTGTCAGCAGGCGGGAGGCCGCAGATACGCAGTATTTT	CVSRREAADTQYF
TRBV29-1	TRBJ2-7	NA	NA	13	TGCAGCGTTGAAGACTCAGGGTCCTACGAGCAGTACTTC	CSVEDSGSYEQYF
TRBV20-1	TRBJ2-5	NA	TRBD1	16	TGCAGTGCCCCGGGGACAGGGTCGTCCAACCAAGAGACCCAGTACTTC	CSAPGTGSSNQETQYF
TRBV2	TRBJ2-1	NA	NA	14	TGTGCCAGCAGTGAGAGCGACCGGGACAATGAGCAGTTCTTC	CASSESDRDNEQFF